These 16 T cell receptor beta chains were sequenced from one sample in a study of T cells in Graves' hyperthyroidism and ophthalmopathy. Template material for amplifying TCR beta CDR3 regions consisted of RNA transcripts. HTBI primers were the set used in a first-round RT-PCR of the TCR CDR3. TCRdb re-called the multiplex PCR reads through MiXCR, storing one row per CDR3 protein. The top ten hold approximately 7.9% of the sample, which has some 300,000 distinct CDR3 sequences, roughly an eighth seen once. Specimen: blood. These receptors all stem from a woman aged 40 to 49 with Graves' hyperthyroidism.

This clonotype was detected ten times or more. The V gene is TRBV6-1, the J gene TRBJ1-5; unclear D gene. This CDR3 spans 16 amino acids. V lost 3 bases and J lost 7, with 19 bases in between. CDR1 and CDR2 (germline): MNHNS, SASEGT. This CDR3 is CASSESPRGINQPQHF. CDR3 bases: TGTGCCAGCAGTGAGTCCCCTCGCGGGATCAACCAGCCCCAGCATTTT.

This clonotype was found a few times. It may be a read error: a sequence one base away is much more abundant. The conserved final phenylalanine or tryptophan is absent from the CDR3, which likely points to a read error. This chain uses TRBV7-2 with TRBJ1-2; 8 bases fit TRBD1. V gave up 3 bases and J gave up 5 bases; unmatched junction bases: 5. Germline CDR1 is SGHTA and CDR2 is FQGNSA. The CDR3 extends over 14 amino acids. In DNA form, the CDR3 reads TGTGCCAGCAGCTTTGGACAGGGTCTTTATGGCTACACCCTC. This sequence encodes CASSFGQGLYGYTL.

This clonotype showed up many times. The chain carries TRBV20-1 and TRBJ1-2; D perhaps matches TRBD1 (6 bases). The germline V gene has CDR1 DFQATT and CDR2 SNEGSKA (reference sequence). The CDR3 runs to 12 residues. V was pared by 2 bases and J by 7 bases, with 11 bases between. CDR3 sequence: CSARYRASGYTF. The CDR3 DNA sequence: TGCAGTGCTAGATACAGGGCCTCTGGCTACACCTTC.

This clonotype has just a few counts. The CDR3 is CASRSTGHLNQPQHF. In DNA form, the CDR3 reads TGTGCCAGTAGGTCTACAGGGCACCTCAATCAGCCCCAGCATTTT. The chain has TRBV19 and TRBJ1-5, with TRBD1 as a possible D gene (6 bases). This CDR3 comprises 15 residues. From germline, CDR1 is LNHDA and CDR2 SQIVND (reference sequence). The V gene lost 6 bases and the J gene lost 3 bases, with 15 bases spanning the gap.

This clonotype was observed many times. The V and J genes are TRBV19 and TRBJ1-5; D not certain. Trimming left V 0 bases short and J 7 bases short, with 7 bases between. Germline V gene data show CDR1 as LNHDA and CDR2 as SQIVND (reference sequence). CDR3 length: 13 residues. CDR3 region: CASSIDWSQPQHF. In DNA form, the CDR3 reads TGTGCCAGTAGTATAGATTGGAGCCAGCCCCAGCATTTT.

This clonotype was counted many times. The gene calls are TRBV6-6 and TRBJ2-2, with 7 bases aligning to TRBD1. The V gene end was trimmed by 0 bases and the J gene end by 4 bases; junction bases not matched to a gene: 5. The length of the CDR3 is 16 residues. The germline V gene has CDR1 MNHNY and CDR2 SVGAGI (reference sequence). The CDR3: CASSYSTGTGTGELFF. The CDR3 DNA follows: TGTGCCAGCAGTTACTCGACAGGGACCGGCACCGGGGAGCTGTTTTTT.

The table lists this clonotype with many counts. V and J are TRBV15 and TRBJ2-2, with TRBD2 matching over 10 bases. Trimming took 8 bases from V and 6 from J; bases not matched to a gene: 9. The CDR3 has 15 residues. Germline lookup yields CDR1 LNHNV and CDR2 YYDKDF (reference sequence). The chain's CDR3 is CATQPGLALAGELFF. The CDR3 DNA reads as TGTGCCACCCAGCCGGGACTAGCGCTGGCCGGGGAGCTGTTTTTT.

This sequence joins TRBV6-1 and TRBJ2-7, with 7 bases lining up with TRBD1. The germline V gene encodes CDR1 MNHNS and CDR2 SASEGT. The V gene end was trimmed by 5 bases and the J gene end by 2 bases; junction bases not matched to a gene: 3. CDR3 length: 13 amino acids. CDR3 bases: TGTGCCAGCAGTCGAACAGGGGCCTACGAGCAGTACTTC. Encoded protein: CASSRTGAYEQYF.

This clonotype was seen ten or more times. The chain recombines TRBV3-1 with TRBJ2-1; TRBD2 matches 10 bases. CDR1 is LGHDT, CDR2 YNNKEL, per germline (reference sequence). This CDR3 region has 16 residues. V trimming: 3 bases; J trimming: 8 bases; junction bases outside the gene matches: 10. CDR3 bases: TGTGCCAGCAGCCAGGGAGCGGGAGGGCTGAGGGATGAGCAGTTCTTC. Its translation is CASSQGAGGLRDEQFF.

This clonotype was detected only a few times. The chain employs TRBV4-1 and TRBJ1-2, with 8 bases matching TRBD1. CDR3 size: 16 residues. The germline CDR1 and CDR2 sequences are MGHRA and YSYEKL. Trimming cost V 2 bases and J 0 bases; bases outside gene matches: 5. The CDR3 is CASSQPGTGTNYGYTF. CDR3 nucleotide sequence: TGCGCCAGCAGCCAACCCGGGACAGGCACTAACTATGGCTACACCTTC.

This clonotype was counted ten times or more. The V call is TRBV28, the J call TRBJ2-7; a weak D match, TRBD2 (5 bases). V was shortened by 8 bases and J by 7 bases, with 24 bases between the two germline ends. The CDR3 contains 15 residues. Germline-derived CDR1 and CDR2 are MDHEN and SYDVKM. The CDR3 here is CASLKLDGLPREQYF. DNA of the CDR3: TGTGCCAGCTTGAAACTAGACGGTCTCCCAAGGGAGCAGTACTTC.

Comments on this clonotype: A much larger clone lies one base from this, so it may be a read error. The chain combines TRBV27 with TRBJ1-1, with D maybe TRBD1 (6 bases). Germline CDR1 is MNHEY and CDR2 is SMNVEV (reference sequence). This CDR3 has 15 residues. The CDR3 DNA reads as TGTGCCAGCAGTTTAGCGGGGGCCGCGAACGCTGAAGCTTTCTTT. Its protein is CASSLAGAANAEAFF.

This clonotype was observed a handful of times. CDR3: CASGLEGTQYF. CDR3 nucleotides: TGTGCTAGTGGTTTAGAGGGGACCCAGTACTTC. V usage is TRBV12-5 and J usage is TRBJ2-5, with D possibly being TRBD2 (5 bases). This CDR3 comprises 11 residues. The germline CDR1 and CDR2 sequences are LGHNT and FRNRAP. Trimming left V 3 bases short and J 7 bases short, with 6 bases between.

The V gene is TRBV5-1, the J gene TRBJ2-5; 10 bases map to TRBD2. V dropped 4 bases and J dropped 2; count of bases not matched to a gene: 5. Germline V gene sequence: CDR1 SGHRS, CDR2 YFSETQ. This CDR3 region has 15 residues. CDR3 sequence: CASSPGTSDQETQYF. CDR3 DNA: TGCGCCAGCAGCCCAGGGACTAGCGATCAAGAGACCCAGTACTTC.

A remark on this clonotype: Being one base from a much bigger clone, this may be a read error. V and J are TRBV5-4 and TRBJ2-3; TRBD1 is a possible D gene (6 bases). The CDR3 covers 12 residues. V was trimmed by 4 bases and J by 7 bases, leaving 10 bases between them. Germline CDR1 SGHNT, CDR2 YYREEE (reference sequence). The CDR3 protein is CASSRQGYTQYF. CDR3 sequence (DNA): TGTGCCAGCAGCCGCCAGGGGTATACGCAGTATTTT.

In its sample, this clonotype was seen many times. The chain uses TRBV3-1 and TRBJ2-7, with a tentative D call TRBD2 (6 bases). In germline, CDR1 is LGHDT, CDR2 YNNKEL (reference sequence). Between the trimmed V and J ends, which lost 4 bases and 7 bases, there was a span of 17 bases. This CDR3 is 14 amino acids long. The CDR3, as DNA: TGTGCCAGCAGCCTGGACTACCTCTTAACGGAGCAGTACTTC. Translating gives CASSLDYLLTEQYF.